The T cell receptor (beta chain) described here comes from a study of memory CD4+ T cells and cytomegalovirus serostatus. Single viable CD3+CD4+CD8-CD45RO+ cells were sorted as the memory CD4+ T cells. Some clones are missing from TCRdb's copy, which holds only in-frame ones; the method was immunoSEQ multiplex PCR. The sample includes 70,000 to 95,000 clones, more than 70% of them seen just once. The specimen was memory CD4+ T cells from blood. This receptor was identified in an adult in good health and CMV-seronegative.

CDR3 sequence (DNA): TGTGCCAGCAGTCCATCTCGGGACGGGACCTACGAGCAGTACTTC. Translating it yields CASSPSRDGTYEQYF. The V call is TRBV28, the J call TRBJ2-7, with D perhaps matching TRBD1 or TRBD2 (5 bases each). The V and J ends lost 5 bases and 2 bases respectively, with 16 bases between them. The V gene's germline CDR1 is MDHEN and CDR2 SYDVKM. This CDR3 has 15 residues.